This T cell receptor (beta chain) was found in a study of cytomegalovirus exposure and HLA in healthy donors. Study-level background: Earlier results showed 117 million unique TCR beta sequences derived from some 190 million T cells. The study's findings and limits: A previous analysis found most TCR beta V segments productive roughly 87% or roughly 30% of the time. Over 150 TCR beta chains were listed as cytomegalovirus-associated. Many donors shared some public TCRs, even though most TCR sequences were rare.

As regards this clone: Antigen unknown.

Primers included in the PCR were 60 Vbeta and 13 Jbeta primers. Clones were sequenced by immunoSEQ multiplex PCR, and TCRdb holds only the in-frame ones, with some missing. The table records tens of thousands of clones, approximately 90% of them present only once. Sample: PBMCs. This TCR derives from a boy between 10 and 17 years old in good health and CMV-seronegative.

In nucleotides, the CDR3 is TGTGCCAGCAGCTTAGAGGGATCGGGACAGGCTACCTATGGCTACACCTTC. This encodes CASSLEGSGQATYGYTF. The chain employs TRBV7-9 and TRBJ1-2; 8 bases fit TRBD1. The germline V gene has CDR1 SEHNR and CDR2 FQNEAQ (reference sequence). V dropped 1 base and J dropped 4; count of bases not matched to a gene: 11. This CDR3 is built from 17 residues.